What follows describes a single T cell receptor (beta chain). What it recognizes is unknown. The entry originates in a study of shared clonotypes between healthy human individuals. Whole-study results and caveats: Sequencing of the sorted subsets was shown by rarefaction to be incomplete despite large depth.

CDR3 length: 15 amino acids. With V trimmed by 6 bases and J by 6 bases, 8 bases remained unmatched. Germline V gene lookup returns CDR1 MNHEY and CDR2 SVGAGI. TCRdb keeps only in-frame clones here, not all; method: immunoSEQ multiplex PCR. The table lists hundreds of thousands of clones, under 80% of them singletons. The J gene is TRBJ2-7, the V gene TRBV6-5; TRBD2 matches at 13 bases. Sequences were obtained from memory CD4+ T cells sorted from blood. Regarding subset: CD45RA-negative fraction. The receptor comes from a woman aged 25 to 45 in good health. The chain's CDR3 is CASSLTGLAGVEQYF. CDR3 nucleotide sequence: TGTGCCAGCAGCCTTACCGGACTAGCGGGAGTCGAGCAGTACTTC.